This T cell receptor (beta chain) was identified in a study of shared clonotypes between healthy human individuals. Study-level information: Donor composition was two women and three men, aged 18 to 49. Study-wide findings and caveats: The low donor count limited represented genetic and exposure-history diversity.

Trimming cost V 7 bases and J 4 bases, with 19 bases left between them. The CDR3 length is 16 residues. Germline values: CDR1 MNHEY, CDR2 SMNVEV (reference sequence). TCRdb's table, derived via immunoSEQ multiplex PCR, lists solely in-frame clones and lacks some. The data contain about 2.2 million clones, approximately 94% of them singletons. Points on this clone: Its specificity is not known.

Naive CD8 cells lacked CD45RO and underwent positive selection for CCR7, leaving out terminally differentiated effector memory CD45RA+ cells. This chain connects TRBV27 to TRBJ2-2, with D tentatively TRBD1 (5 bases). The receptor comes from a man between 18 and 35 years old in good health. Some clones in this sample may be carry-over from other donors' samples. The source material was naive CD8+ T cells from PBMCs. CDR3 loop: CASTVGQGWSTGELFF. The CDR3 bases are TGTGCCAGCACCGTTGGTCAGGGCTGGAGCACCGGGGAGCTGTTTTTT.